What follows describes a single T cell receptor (beta chain). The trim removed 5 bases at V and 0 bases at J, leaving 8 bases unmatched. CDR3 length equals 17 residues. CDR1 and CDR2 from the germline V gene are SGHTA and FQGNSA. Sequencing was performed with immunoSEQ multiplex PCR; in TCRdb, only in-frame clones are kept and a portion is missing. The sample contains 150,000 to 200,000 clones, around 80% of which appear only once. These data originate in a study of blood T cell repertoires in COVID-19. Study overall: Sites across the United States, Italy and Spain contributed samples from acute and convalescent COVID-19. T cells, B-cell-depleted T cells, or PBMCs provided the cDNA or gDNA that served as material.

V usage is TRBV7-2 and J usage is TRBJ2-7; TRBD2 aligns across 12 bases. This receptor was obtained from a man aged 45-60 years who had recovered from COVID-19. The sample consisted of PBMCs or T cells enriched from blood (not recorded which). CDR3 DNA: TGTGCCAGCAGCCCCCAACTAGCGGGGGGTCTCTCCTACGAGCAGTACTTC. Its translation: CASSPQLAGGLSYEQYF.